The rows below give T cell receptor beta chains drawn from one sample of a study of technical replicates of blood from a few donors. Sequencing used immunoSEQ multiplex PCR; TCRdb keeps in-frame clones, though not all of them. The sample carries about 83,000 clones, just under 95% recorded once. Source material: T cells isolated from PBMCs. The receptors were sampled from a human donor in good health. Each CDR3 is given with its conserved first and last residue. Each record gives: D gene, J gene, clone size, V gene, CDR3 DNA, CDR3 protein. D genes are given only for firm matches. Size tells how often a clone was seen (once, few, many) or the class of an expanded clone, and some rows leave it out.

d_call: TRBD1
j_call: TRBJ1-5
clone_size: .
v_call: TRBV27
cdr3_nt: TGTGCCAGCAGTCCGTCACAGGGGGAATATCAGCCCCAGCATTTT
cdr3_aa: CASSPSQGEYQPQHF

d_call: .
j_call: TRBJ1-6
clone_size: .
v_call: TRBV6-5
cdr3_nt: TGTGCCAGCAGTTACCTTCAGGGGAATTCACCCCTCCACTTT
cdr3_aa: CASSYLQGNSPLHF

d_call: TRBD2
j_call: TRBJ2-7
clone_size: .
v_call: TRBV11-3
cdr3_nt: TGTGCCAGCAGCTTAGCGGGGGAGGGCGAGCAGTACTTC
cdr3_aa: CASSLAGEGEQYF

d_call: TRBD2
j_call: TRBJ2-7
clone_size: .
v_call: TRBV14
cdr3_nt: TGTGCCAGCAGCCTTATAGCCCGAGGGGCCGGGGGGACCTACGAGCAGTACTTC
cdr3_aa: CASSLIARGAGGTYEQYF

d_call: .
j_call: TRBJ2-7
clone_size: .
v_call: TRBV6-5
cdr3_nt: TGTGCCAGCAGTAAGGGGTTCTACGAGCAGTACTTC
cdr3_aa: CASSKGFYEQYF

d_call: TRBD1
j_call: TRBJ1-5
clone_size: few
v_call: TRBV28
cdr3_nt: TGTGCCAGCAGGGGACAGACTAATCAGCCCCAGCATTTT
cdr3_aa: CASRGQTNQPQHF

d_call: .
j_call: TRBJ1-1
clone_size: .
v_call: TRBV5-1
cdr3_nt: TGCGCCAGCAGCTTGGTTGGGGGCAGGTCAAACACTGAAGCTTTCTTT
cdr3_aa: CASSLVGGRSNTEAFF

d_call: .
j_call: TRBJ1-2
clone_size: .
v_call: TRBV5-1
cdr3_nt: TGCGCCAGCAGCCCTGGGGGCAGGGAAGATGGCTACACCTTC
cdr3_aa: CASSPGGREDGYTF

d_call: .
j_call: TRBJ2-7
clone_size: .
v_call: TRBV9
cdr3_nt: TGTGCCAGCAGCGTAGCAGAAGGACTGAGTTACGAGCAGTACTTC
cdr3_aa: CASSVAEGLSYEQYF

d_call: TRBD2
j_call: TRBJ2-1
clone_size: .
v_call: TRBV5-1
cdr3_nt: TGCGCCAGCAGCTTGACTAGCGGGAGCCACAATGAGCAGTTCTTC
cdr3_aa: CASSLTSGSHNEQFF

d_call: .
j_call: TRBJ2-1
clone_size: .
v_call: TRBV5-1
cdr3_nt: TGCGCCAGCCGGCTAATAGCGGCGGAAAACAATGGGCAGTTCTTC
cdr3_aa: CASRLIAAENNGQFF

d_call: .
j_call: TRBJ1-3
clone_size: .
v_call: TRBV29-1
cdr3_nt: TGCAGCGTTATTCTCCCCGAGTACTCTGGAAACACCATATATTTT
cdr3_aa: CSVILPEYSGNTIYF

d_call: .
j_call: TRBJ2-4
clone_size: once
v_call: TRBV29-1
cdr3_nt: TGCAGCGTTGAAATGATAGGGGGTCTAGCCAAAAACATTCAGTACTTC
cdr3_aa: CSVEMIGGLAKNIQYF

d_call: TRBD1
j_call: TRBJ1-1
clone_size: .
v_call: TRBV5-1
cdr3_nt: TGCGCCAGCACCTGGACAGGGGGGACTGAAGCTTTCTTT
cdr3_aa: CASTWTGGTEAFF

d_call: TRBD2
j_call: TRBJ2-2
clone_size: .
v_call: TRBV5-4
cdr3_nt: TGTGCCAGCAGCTCACTTAGCGGGAGGGCCGTAGTCGGGGAGCTGTTTTTT
cdr3_aa: CASSSLSGRAVVGELFF

d_call: .
j_call: TRBJ1-3
clone_size: once
v_call: TRBV30
cdr3_nt: TGTGCCTGTAAACAACAGGGAGGAAACACCATATATTTT
cdr3_aa: CACKQQGGNTIYF